This paragraph covers one TCR beta chain sequence. Study processing details: Counts of nucleated cells, estimated from reference gene primer amplification, were obtained. Some clones are missing from TCRdb's copy, which holds only in-frame ones; the method was immunoSEQ multiplex PCR. The DNA gave D and trimming, while V, J and clone size come from that table. The sample consists of about 350,000 clones, around nine tenths of them appearing once. This entry is derived from a study of blood T cell repertoires in COVID-19. Across the whole study: Sites across the United States, Italy and Spain contributed samples from acute and convalescent COVID-19.

While infection was still active, Seattle patients were enrolled and then followed longitudinally. Germline CDR1 reads SGDLS; CDR2 reads YYNGEE. The junction had 12 bases not matched to a gene; V was cut back by 1 base and J by 5 bases. This CDR3 spans 17 amino acids. Sequencing input: peripheral blood. The chain links TRBV9 to TRBJ2-1; 7 bases are shared with TRBD2. The sequence was obtained from a woman aged 60-75 years with COVID-19, enrolled during active disease. DNA of the CDR3: TGTGCCAGCAGCGTAAGAGTTCGAGGACGGGGGGACAATGAGCAGTTCTTC. Its protein product is CASSVRVRGRGDNEQFF.